The 8 T cell receptor beta chains presented below share a single source sample, sequenced in a study of metastatic and nonmetastatic thyroid tumors. TCRdb re-called the PCR reads with MiXCR. The repertoire has about 15,000 clones, approximately 32% of them found once; the top ten carry roughly 25%. There were no patients who had received any treatment before thyroid surgery. Sequencing was performed on tumor tissue. Receptors originate from a female donor with papillary thyroid cancer or a benign thyroid nodule (not recorded which). Some clones in this sample may be carry-over from other donors' samples.

Relative to its sample, this clone is medium-sized. This chain connects TRBV5-1 to TRBJ2-7; 8 bases are shared with TRBD1. The ends lost 4 bases at V and 1 base at J; junction bases unmatched: 4. The germline V gene has CDR1 SGHRS and CDR2 YFSETQ. This CDR3 is built from 14 residues. The CDR3 region has the DNA TGCGCCAGCAGCCCCTGGGACAGGTCCTACGAGCAGTACTTC. The encoded protein is CASSPWDRSYEQYF.

The CDR3 region is CASSLTTGYKDTQYF. The CDR3 DNA reads TGCGCCAGCAGCTTGACGACAGGGTATAAAGATACGCAGTATTTT. The chain uses TRBV5-1 and TRBJ2-3; 7 nucleotides match TRBD1. V dropped 1 base and J dropped 5; count of bases not matched to a gene: 7. From germline, CDR1 is SGHRS and CDR2 YFSETQ. The CDR3 has 15 residues.

In this sample, this clone turned up a few times. The chain links TRBV6-4 to TRBJ1-2; D possibly corresponds to TRBD1 (5 bases). Trimming took 4 bases from V and 0 from J, leaving 15 bases between them. This CDR3 is built from 16 residues. Germline V gene lookup returns CDR1 MRHNA and CDR2 SNTAGT. The CDR3 DNA sequence: TGTGCCAGCAGTGCCTCGGGGGGGACCCCTAACTATGGCTACACCTTC. Residues: CASSASGGTPNYGYTF.

Worth noting for this clone: A read error may be the cause here, since a much bigger clone is one base away. This sequence joins TRBV14 and TRBJ1-1; no firm D call. V lost 7 bases, J lost 1 base, and 10 bases lay in between. The CDR3 has 13 residues. Looked up from germline, CDR1 is SGHDN and CDR2 is FVKESK. DNA for the CDR3: TGTGCCAGCAACCGCTCGCAGAACACTGAAGCTTTCTTT. Its translation: CASNRSQNTEAFF.

The DNA of the CDR3 is TGCGCCAGCAAGGCGGGTCGCTTCACAGATACGCAGTATTTT. Translated, it gives CASKAGRFTDTQYF. The chain couples TRBV5-1 to TRBJ2-3; weak D call: TRBD2 (5 bases). The V gene's germline CDR1 is SGHRS and CDR2 YFSETQ. The CDR3 length is 14 residues. V was pared by 6 bases and J by 2 bases, with 13 bases between.

The chain is built from TRBV5-1 and TRBJ2-2; no clear D gene. This CDR3 is built from 14 residues. The germline V gene encodes CDR1 SGHRS and CDR2 YFSETQ. V lost 0 bases, J lost 1 base, and 4 bases lay in between. The CDR3 DNA sequence: TGCGCCAGCAGCTTGGACGGGAACACCGGGGAGCTGTTTTTT. The encoded protein is CASSLDGNTGELFF.

This sequence joins TRBV5-1 and TRBJ1-1; 7 bases line up with TRBD1. CDR1 and CDR2 from the germline V gene are SGHRS and YFSETQ. The CDR3 runs to 13 residues. The V segment lost 3 bases and the J segment 4 bases; nucleotides outside the gene matches: 3. DNA for the CDR3: TGCGCCAGCAGCTCAGACAGGGCCACTGAAGCTTTCTTT. Amino acids: CASSSDRATEAFF.

The chain has TRBV19 and TRBJ1-2, with 10 bases matching TRBD1. The CDR3 spans 15 residues. CDR1 is LNHDA and CDR2 is SQIVND in the germline V gene (reference sequence). The ends lost 4 bases at V and 8 bases at J; junction bases unmatched: 10. The CDR3 loop is CASSKSGTGAQGYTF. In nucleotides, the CDR3 is TGTGCCAGTAGTAAATCCGGGACAGGGGCGCAAGGCTACACCTTC.